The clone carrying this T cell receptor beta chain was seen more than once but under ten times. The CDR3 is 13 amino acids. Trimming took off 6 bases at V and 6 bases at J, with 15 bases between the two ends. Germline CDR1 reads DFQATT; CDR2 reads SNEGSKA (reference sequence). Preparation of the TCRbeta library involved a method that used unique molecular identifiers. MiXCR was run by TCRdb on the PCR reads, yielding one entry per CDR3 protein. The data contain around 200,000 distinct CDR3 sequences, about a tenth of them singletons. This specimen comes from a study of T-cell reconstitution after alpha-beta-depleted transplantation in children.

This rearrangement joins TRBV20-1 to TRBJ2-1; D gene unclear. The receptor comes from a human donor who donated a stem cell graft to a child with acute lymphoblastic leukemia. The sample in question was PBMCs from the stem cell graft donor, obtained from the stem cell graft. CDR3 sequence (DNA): TGCAGTGCCGCCGCGGACGGTTTCAATGAGCAGTTCTTC. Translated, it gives CSAAADGFNEQFF.